This T cell receptor (beta chain) was profiled in a study of T cell repertoires in cytomegalovirus infection. Study details: It was the public TCR beta signatures that indicated both CMV infection and matching HLA type.

Comment on this clonotype: The antigen remains unidentified.

Findings and caveats of the study: Identification of carriers of CMV plus the relevant HLA was performed using cumulative public TCR beta family frequency.

TCRdb called the reads again in MiXCR, with one record for every CDR3 protein. This table holds approximately 550,000 distinct CDR3 sequences, approximately 15% found once. The clonotype originates from a human donor in good health (CMV status not recorded). Some clones in this sample may be carry-over from other donors' samples. Sequencing was carried out using CD8+ T cells from PBMCs.

CDR3 loop: CASSPRTGSQVFSEKLFF. CDR3 coding DNA: TGTGCCAGCAGTCCAAGGACAGGGAGCCAAGTTTTCTCGGAAAAACTGTTTTTT. V usage is TRBV28 and J usage is TRBJ1-4; 8 bases match TRBD1. Germline CDR1 is MDHEN and CDR2 is SYDVKM. The CDR3 spans 18 residues. The V and J ends lost 5 bases and 8 bases, in that order; junction bases with no gene match: 19.